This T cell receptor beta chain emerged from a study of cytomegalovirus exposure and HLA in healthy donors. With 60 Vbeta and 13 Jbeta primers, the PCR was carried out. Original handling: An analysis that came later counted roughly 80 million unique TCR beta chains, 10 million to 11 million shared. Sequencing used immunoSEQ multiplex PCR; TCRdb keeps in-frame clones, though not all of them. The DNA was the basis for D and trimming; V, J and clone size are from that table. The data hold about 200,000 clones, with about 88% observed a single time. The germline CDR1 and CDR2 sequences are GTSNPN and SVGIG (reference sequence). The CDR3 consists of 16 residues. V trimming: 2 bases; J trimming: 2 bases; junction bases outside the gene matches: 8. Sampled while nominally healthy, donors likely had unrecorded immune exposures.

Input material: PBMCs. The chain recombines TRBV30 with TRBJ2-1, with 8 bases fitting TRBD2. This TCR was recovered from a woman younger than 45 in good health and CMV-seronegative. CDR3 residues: CAWSKGLAGAYNEQFF. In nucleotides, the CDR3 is TGTGCCTGGAGTAAGGGGCTAGCGGGTGCCTACAATGAGCAGTTCTTC.